This T cell receptor beta chain was captured in a study of response to subunit inactivated influenza vaccine. Study-wide results and caveats: Few additional T cells are recruited per seasonal influenza vaccination, authors suggested.

This CDR3 contains 13 residues. Trimming removed 2 bases from V and 6 bases from J, with 13 bases in between. Germline assignment: CDR1 DFQATT and CDR2 SNEGSKA (reference sequence). One entry per CDR3 protein results from TCRdb running MiXCR on the RT-PCR reads. Of about 700,000 distinct CDR3 sequences in the sample, approximately 13% were seen once. Remarks on this clonotype: Its antigen is not known.

The clonotype originates from a man between 50 and 59 years old who received an inactivated influenza vaccine. This chain links TRBV20-1 with TRBJ1-1; D perhaps matches TRBD1 (6 bases). The sequencing used PBMCs from blood, collected roughly 2 weeks before vaccination. Here the CDR3 DNA reads TGCAGTGCTAGATCTCCTGAGGGGGCTGAAGCTTTCTTT. Translation: CSARSPEGAEAFF.